These 12 T cell receptor beta chains were all obtained from the same sample, sequenced in a study of blood T cell repertoires in COVID-19. The table came from immunoSEQ multiplex PCR; TCRdb's copy has only in-frame clones and leaves some out. The sample has hundreds of thousands of clones; about 85% are singletons. Sequenced material: peripheral blood. The receptors come from a man between 40 and 49 years old with acute or convalescent COVID-19.

Only one count was recorded for this clone. V gene TRBV7-2 combines with J gene TRBJ1-5; D is perhaps TRBD1 (5 bases). This CDR3 has 15 residues. Looked up from germline, CDR1 is SGHTA and CDR2 is FQGNSA. V gave up 1 base and J gave up 11 bases, with 18 bases separating them. CDR3 nucleotide sequence: TGTGCCAGCAGCTTAGGTGGGTCTGGGGCCCAGTCCCAGCATTTT. Translation: CASSLGGSGAQSQHF.

This clone was recorded only once. V usage is TRBV11-1 and J usage is TRBJ2-1, with D possibly being TRBD2 (7 bases). The V end was cut by 0 bases, the J end by 7 bases, with 19 bases between. The CDR3 runs 17 residues. Germline CDR1 reads SGHAT; CDR2 reads FQDESV (reference sequence). This CDR3 is CASSLAPYRGAKNEQFF. CDR3 DNA sequence: TGTGCCAGCAGCTTAGCGCCTTATCGGGGGGCTAAGAATGAGCAGTTCTTC.

V usage is TRBV27 and J usage is TRBJ1-1; D not resolved. CDR1 and CDR2 (germline): MNHEY, SMNVEV (reference sequence). Trimming shortened V by 6 bases and J by 1 base, and 12 bases separated the two germline ends. This CDR3 spans 14 amino acids. The CDR3 sequence: CASRQWRENTEAFF. The CDR3 nucleotides are TGTGCCAGCAGGCAATGGAGAGAGAACACTGAAGCTTTCTTT.

V gene TRBV19 combines with J gene TRBJ2-3, with a possible D match to TRBD1 (6 bases). Per germline, CDR1 LNHDA and CDR2 SQIVND (reference sequence). Trimming removed 2 bases from V and 0 bases from J, with 6 bases in between. The CDR3 is 14 residues long. Here the CDR3 reads CASSITGSTDTQYF. The CDR3 DNA reads as TGTGCCAGTAGTATAACAGGGAGCACAGATACGCAGTATTTT.

This chain connects TRBV7-6 to TRBJ2-1, with TRBD2 identical over 9 bases. The CDR3 extends over 17 amino acids. Losses at the gene ends were 2 bases for V and 0 bases for J; bases not matched to a gene: 5. CDR1 is SGHVS, CDR2 FNYEAQ, per germline. CDR3 nucleotide sequence: TGTGCCAGCAGCTTAATAGCGGGAGAACTCTCCTACAATGAGCAGTTCTTC. Translating it yields CASSLIAGELSYNEQFF. The full variable domain, its missing parts supplied by reference TRBV7-6 and TRBJ2-1, is GAGVSQSPRYKVTKRGQDVALRCDPISGHVSLYWYRQALGQGPEFLTYFNYEAQQDKSGLPNDRFSAERPEGSISTLTIQRTEQRDSAMYRCASSLIAGELSYNEQFFGPGTRLTVL.

CDR3 residues: CASVTGGNEQYF. For the CDR3, the DNA is TGTGCCAGCGTAACAGGGGGTAACGAGCAGTACTTC. The rearrangement joins TRBV12-3 or TRBV12-4 to TRBJ2-7, with 8 bases lining up with TRBD1. The CDR3 spans 12 residues. With 8 bases clipped from V and 5 bases from J, the junction kept 5 bases outside the gene matches.

This chain joins TRBV9 and TRBJ2-1; TRBD2 agrees at 8 bases. Losses at the gene ends were 0 bases for V and 5 bases for J; bases not matched to a gene: 4. This CDR3 has 15 residues. From germline, CDR1 is SGDLS and CDR2 YYNGEE. The CDR3 region is CASSVGGRRDNEQFF. The CDR3, as DNA: TGTGCCAGCAGCGTAGGCGGGAGGAGGGACAATGAGCAGTTCTTC.

This chain connects TRBV3-1 (or the pseudogene TRBV3-2) to TRBJ2-1; unclear D gene. This CDR3 has 13 amino acids. Germline CDR1 is LGHDT and CDR2 is YNNKEL (reference sequence). V was cut by 4 bases and J by 10 bases, with 14 bases left in between. The CDR3 DNA reads as TGTGCCAGCAGCCTCGCCCGAACGAGGGAGCAGTTCTTC. This encodes CASSLARTREQFF.

J is TRBJ1-1 and V is TRBV28, with TRBD1 matching 9 bases. The V gene's germline CDR1 is MDHEN and CDR2 SYDVKM. CDR3 length: 18 residues. Trimming at V came to 5 bases and at J to 3 bases, leaving 16 bases not matched to a gene. CDR3 coding DNA: TGTGCCAGCAGTCCCTTGTCCCGGGACAGGGAATGGGACACTGAAGCTTTCTTT. Translating gives CASSPLSRDREWDTEAFF.

The chain links TRBV14 to TRBJ2-5; TRBD2 aligns across 9 bases. Germline-derived CDR1 and CDR2 are SGHDN and FVKESK. V shed 3 bases and J 5 bases; nucleotides not matched to a gene: 4. There are 14 residues in the CDR3. The CDR3 nucleotides are TGTGCCAGCAGCCATCTGGCGGGGGGGGAGACCCAGTACTTC. It yields the protein CASSHLAGGETQYF.

The chain uses TRBV28 and TRBJ1-4; 9 bases match TRBD1. The CDR3 runs to 14 residues. Germline values: CDR1 MDHEN, CDR2 SYDVKM. Trimming took 6 bases from V and 8 from J; bases not matched to a gene: 7. The CDR3 loop reads CASSTRQGEEKLFF. The CDR3 nucleotides read TGTGCCAGCAGCACTAGACAGGGGGAGGAAAAACTGTTTTTT.

This sequence joins TRBV5-1 and TRBJ2-1; 9 positions agree with TRBD2. V lost 4 bases to trimming and J lost 7 bases; unmatched junction nucleotides: 12. The V gene's germline CDR1 is SGHRS and CDR2 YFSETQ. The CDR3 is made up of 16 amino acids. This CDR3 is CASSAGLALSGNEQFF. In DNA, the CDR3 is TGCGCCAGCAGCGCGGGACTAGCCCTGAGTGGGAATGAGCAGTTCTTC.